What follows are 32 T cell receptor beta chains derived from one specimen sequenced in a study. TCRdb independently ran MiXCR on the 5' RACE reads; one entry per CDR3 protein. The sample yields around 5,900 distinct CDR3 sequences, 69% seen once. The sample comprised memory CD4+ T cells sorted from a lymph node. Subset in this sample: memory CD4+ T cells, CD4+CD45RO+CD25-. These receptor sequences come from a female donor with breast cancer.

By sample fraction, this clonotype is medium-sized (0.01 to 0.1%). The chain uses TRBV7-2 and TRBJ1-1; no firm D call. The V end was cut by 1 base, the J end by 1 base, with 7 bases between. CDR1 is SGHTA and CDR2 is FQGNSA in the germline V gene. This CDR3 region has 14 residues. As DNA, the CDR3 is TGTGCCAGCAGCTTAGGTCGGTCGAACACTGAAGCTTTCTTT. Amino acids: CASSLGRSNTEAFF.

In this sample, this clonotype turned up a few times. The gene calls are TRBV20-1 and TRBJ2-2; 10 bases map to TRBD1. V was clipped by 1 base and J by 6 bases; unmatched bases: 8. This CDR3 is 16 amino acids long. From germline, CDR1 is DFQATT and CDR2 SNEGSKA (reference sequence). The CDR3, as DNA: TGCAGTGCTAGAGTGACAGGGGGCGCCCCGGCCGGGGAGCTGTTTTTT. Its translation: CSARVTGGAPAGELFF.

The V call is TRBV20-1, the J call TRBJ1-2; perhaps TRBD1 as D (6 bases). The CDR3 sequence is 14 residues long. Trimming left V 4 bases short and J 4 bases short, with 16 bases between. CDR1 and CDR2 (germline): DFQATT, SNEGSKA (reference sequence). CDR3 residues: CSATPRGPRYGYTF. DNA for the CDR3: TGCAGTGCTACCCCCAGGGGACCGCGCTATGGCTACACCTTC.

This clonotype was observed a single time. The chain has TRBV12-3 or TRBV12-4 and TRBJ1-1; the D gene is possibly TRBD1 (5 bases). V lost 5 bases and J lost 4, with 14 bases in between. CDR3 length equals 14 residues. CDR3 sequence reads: CASSLGEVATEAFF. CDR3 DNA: TGTGCCAGCAGTCTGGGGGAGGTGGCCACTGAAGCTTTCTTT.

CDR3 sequence reads: CASSPKSGLAGAHEQFF. CDR3 coding DNA: TGTGCCAGCAGCCCAAAATCGGGACTAGCGGGGGCCCATGAGCAGTTCTTC. The genes are TRBV7-3 and TRBJ2-1; TRBD2 matches at 14 bases. V lost 5 bases to trimming and J lost 8 bases; unmatched junction nucleotides: 11. The CDR3 runs to 17 residues. Germline CDR1 SGHTA, CDR2 FQGTGA.

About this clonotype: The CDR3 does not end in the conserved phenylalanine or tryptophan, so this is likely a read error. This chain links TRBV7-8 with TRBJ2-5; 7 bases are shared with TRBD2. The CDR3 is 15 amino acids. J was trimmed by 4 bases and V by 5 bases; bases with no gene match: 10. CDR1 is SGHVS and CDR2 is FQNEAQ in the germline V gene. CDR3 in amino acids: CASSRSGLVGETQYS. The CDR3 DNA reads TGTGCCAGCAGCCGGAGCGGACTAGTCGGAGAGACCCAGTACTCC.

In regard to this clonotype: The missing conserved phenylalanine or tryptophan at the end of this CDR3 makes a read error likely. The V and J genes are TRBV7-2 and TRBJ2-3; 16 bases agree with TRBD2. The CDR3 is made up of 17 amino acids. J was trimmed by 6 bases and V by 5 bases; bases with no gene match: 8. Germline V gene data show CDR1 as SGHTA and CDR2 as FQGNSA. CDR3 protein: CASSPGTSGGAVDTQYS. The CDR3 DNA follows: TGTGCCAGCAGCCCCGGGACTAGCGGGGGGGCCGTGGATACGCAGTATTCT.

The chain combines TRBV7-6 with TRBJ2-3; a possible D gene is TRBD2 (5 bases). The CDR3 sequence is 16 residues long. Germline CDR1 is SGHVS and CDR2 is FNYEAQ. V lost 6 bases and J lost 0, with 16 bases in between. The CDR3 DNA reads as TGTGCCAGCAGGTTGAGAGCGGAGGCTAGCACAGATACGCAGTATTTT. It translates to CASRLRAEASTDTQYF.

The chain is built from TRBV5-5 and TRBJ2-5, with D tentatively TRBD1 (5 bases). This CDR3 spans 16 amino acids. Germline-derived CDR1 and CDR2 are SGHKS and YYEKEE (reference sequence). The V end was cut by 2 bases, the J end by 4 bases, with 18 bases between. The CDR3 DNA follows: TGTGCCAGCAGCTTTGGGCCAACGACAGTTGGAGAGACCCAGTACTTC. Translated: CASSFGPTTVGETQYF.

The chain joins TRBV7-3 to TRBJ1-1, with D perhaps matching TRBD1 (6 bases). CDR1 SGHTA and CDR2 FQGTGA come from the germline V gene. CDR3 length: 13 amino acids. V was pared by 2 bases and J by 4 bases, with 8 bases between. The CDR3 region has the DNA TGTGCCAGCAGCTTATTCAGGGGCACTGAAGCTTTCTTT. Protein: CASSLFRGTEAFF.

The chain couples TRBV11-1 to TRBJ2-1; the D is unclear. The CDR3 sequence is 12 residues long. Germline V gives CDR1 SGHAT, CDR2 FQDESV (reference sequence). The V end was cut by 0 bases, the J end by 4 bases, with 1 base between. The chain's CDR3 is CASSLAYNEQFF. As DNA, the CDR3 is TGTGCCAGCAGCTTAGCGTACAATGAGCAGTTCTTC. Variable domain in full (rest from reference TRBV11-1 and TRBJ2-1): EAEVAQSPRYKITEKSQAVAFWCDPISGHATLYWYRQILGQGPELLVQFQDESVVDDSQLPKDRFSAERLKGVDSTLKIQPAELGDSAMYLCASSLAYNEQFFGPGTRLTVL.

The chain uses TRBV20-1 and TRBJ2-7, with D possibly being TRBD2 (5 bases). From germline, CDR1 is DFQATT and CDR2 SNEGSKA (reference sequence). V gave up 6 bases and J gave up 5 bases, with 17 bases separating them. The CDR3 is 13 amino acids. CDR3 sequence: CSANLRVPDEQYF. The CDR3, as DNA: TGCAGTGCCAACCTGCGGGTGCCTGACGAGCAGTACTTC.

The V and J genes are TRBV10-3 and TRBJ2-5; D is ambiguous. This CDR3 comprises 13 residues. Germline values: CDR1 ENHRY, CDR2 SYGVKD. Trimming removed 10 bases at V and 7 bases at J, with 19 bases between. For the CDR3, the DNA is TGTGCCACCGGGTCGGCGCAAGCACGGACCCAGTACTTC. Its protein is CATGSAQARTQYF.

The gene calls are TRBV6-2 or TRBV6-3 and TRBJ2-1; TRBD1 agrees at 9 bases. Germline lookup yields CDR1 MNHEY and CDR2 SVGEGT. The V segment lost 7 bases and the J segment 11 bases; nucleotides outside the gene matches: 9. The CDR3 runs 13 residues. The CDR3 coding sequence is TGTGCCAGCACCGGGACAGGGCGTTCCCAGCAGTTCTTC. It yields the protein CASTGTGRSQQFF.

DNA of the CDR3: TGCGCCAGCAGCCTACGGGGGGCAGGGGGCTACGAGCAGTACTTC. Protein sequence: CASSLRGAGGYEQYF. The gene calls are TRBV5-1 and TRBJ2-7, with D perhaps given as TRBD1 or TRBD2 (7 bases each). Germline lookup yields CDR1 SGHRS and CDR2 YFSETQ. V lost 4 bases and J lost 3, with 17 bases in between. The CDR3 consists of 15 residues.

CDR3 nucleotide sequence: TGCGCCAGCAGCCAAGGTAGCGGGGACAGATACGAGCAGTACTTC. Translating gives CASSQGSGDRYEQYF. This sequence joins TRBV4-1 and TRBJ2-7; weak D call: TRBD2 (8 bases). The germline V gene has CDR1 MGHRA and CDR2 YSYEKL. Between the trimmed V and J ends, which lost 1 base and 4 bases, there was a span of 14 bases. CDR3 size: 15 residues.

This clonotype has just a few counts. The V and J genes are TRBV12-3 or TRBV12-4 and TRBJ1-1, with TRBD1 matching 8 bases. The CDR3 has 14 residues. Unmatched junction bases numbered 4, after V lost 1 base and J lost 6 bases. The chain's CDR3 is CASSLGTGISEAFF. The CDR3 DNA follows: TGTGCCAGCAGTTTAGGGACAGGGATCTCTGAAGCTTTCTTT.

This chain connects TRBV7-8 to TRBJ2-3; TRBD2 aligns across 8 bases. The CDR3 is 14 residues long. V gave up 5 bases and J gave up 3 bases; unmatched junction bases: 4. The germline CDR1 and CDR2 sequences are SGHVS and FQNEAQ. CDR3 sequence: CASSQTSATDTQYF. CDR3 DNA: TGTGCCAGCAGCCAGACTAGCGCGACAGATACGCAGTATTTT.

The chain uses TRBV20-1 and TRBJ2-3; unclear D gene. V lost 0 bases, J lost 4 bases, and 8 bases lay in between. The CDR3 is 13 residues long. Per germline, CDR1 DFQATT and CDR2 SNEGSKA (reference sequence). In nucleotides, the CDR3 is TGCAGTGCTAGAGATCTTAGGGCAGATACGCAGTATTTT. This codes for CSARDLRADTQYF.

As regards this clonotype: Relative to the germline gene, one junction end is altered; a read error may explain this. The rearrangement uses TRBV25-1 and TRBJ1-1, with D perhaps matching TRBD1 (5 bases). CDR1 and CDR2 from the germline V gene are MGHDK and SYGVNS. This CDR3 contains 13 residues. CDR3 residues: CASSESGNPEAFF. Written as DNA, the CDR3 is TGTGCCAGCAGTGAGTCAGGGAACCCTGAAGCTTTCTTT. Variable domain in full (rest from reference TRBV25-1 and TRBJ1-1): EADIYQTPRYLVIGTGKKITLECSQTMGHDKMYWYQQDPGMELHLIHYSYGVNSTEKGDLSSESTVSRIRTEHFPLTLESARPSHTSQYLCASSESGNPEAFFGQGTRLTVV.

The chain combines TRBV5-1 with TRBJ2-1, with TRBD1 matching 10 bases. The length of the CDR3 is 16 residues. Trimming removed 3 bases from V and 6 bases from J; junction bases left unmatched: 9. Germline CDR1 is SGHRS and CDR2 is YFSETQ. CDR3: CASSSRLDRGPNEQFF. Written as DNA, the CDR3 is TGCGCCAGCAGCTCGCGCCTAGACAGGGGGCCCAATGAGCAGTTCTTC.

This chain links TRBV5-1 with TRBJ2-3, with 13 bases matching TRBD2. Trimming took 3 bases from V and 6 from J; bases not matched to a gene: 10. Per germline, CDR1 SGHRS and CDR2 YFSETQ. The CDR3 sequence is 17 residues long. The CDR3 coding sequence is TGCGCCAGCAGCTCCACCGGGACTAGCGGGGATTACGATACGCAGTATTTT. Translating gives CASSSTGTSGDYDTQYF.

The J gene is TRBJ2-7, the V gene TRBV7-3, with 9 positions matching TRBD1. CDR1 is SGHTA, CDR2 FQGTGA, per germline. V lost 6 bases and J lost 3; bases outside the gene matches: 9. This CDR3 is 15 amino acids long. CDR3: CASRSSGQGNYEQYF. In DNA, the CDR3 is TGTGCCAGCAGGTCCTCTGGACAGGGGAACTACGAGCAGTACTTC.

The CDR3 DNA reads TGTGCCAGCAGCTTATTGAGTGCGGCGAACACTGAAGCTTTCTTT. Its protein product is CASSLLSAANTEAFF. The chain combines TRBV7-2 with TRBJ1-1, with unresolved D. V lost 2 bases and J 1 base, leaving 11 bases between the germline ends. Germline CDR1 reads SGHTA; CDR2 reads FQGNSA. This CDR3 comprises 15 residues.

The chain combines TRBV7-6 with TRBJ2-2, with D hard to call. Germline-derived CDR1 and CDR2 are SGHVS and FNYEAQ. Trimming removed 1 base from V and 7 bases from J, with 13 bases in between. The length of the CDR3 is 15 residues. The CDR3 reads CASSLEDKGSGELFF. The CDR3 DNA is TGTGCCAGCAGCTTAGAAGACAAGGGAAGCGGGGAGCTGTTTTTT.

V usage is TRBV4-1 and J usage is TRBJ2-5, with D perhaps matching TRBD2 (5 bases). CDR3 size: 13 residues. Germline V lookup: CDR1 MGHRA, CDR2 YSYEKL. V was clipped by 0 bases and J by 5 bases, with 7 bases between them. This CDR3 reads CASSQDRRETQYF. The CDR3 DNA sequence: TGCGCCAGCAGCCAAGATCGGAGGGAGACCCAGTACTTC.

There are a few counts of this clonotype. The CDR3 nucleotides read TGCAGTGCTAGCATAAGTGAGCGGGACACTGAAGCTTTCTTT. Its protein product is CSASISERDTEAFF. The chain is built from TRBV20-1 and TRBJ1-1; D unclear. The V and J ends lost 3 bases and 3 bases respectively, with 14 bases between them. Germline V lookup: CDR1 DFQATT, CDR2 SNEGSKA (reference sequence). CDR3 length: 14 residues.

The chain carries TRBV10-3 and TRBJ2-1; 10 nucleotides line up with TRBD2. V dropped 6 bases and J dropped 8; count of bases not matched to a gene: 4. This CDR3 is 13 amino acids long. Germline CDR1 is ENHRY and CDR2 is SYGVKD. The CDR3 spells CAIRKGLAYEQFF. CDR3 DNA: TGTGCCATCAGGAAGGGACTAGCGTATGAGCAGTTCTTC.

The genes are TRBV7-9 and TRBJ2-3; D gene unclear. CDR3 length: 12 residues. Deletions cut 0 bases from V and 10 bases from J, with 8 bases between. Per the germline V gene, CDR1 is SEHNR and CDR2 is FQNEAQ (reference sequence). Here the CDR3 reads CASSLAVDAQYF. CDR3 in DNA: TGTGCCAGCAGCTTAGCAGTGGATGCGCAGTATTTT.

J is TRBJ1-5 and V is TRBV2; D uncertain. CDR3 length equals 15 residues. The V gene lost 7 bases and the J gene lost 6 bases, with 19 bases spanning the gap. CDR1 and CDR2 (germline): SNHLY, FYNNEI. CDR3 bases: TGTGCCAGCAAATTCGGATCCGAAAGGAGTCAGCCCCAGCATTTT. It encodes CASKFGSERSQPQHF.

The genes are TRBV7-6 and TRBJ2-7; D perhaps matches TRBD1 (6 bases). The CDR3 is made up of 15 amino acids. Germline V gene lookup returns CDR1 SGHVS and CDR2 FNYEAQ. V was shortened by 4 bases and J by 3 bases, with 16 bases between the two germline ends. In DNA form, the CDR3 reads TGTGCCAGCAGCTACCTCCCCGGACAGATCTACGAGCAGTACTTC. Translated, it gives CASSYLPGQIYEQYF.

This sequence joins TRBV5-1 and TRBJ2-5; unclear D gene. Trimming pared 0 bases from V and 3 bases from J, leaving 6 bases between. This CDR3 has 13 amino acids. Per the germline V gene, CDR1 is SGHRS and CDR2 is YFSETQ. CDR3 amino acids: CASSLVGEETQYF. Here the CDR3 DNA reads TGCGCCAGCAGCTTGGTTGGTGAAGAGACCCAGTACTTC.